Each of the 29 T cell receptor beta chains below was sequenced from the same sample in a study of shared clonotypes between healthy human individuals (dated by TCRdb to 2018 to 2021). The library was prepared using the immunoSEQ multiplex PCR assay. TCRdb stores this immuneACCESS table with in-frame sequences only. Part of the clones is absent; in the studies checked, under half of the shortfall reflects unresolved V genes, and no reason is known for the rest. The sample contains roughly 2.2 million clones, 90% to 95% of them found a single time. The top ten hold 0.39% of the sample. The sequencing sample was made of naive CD4+ T cells from PBMCs. Read against the paper, the sample's cell subset or site label means: CD45RA+ positively selected. These receptors were obtained from a man between 18 and 29 years old in good health. Some clones in this sample may be carry-over from other donors' samples.

The chain is built from TRBV9 and TRBJ2-7; D is perhaps TRBD1 (5 bases). The germline gives CDR1 SGDLS, CDR2 YYNGEE. CDR3 length: 14 residues. Trimming pared 0 bases from V and 6 bases from J, leaving 13 bases between. CDR3 coding DNA: TGTGCCAGCAGCGTAGCAGGGTTCCAAAGCGAGCAGTACTTC. This codes for CASSVAGFQSEQYF.

The count of this clone is one. The rearrangement uses TRBV2 and TRBJ2-3; D ambiguous. CDR1 is SNHLY and CDR2 is FYNNEI in the germline V gene. The germline V and J ends were trimmed by 9 bases and 2 bases, with 6 bases remaining between them. The CDR3 has 11 amino acids. The CDR3 reads CASTYTDTQYF. CDR3 nucleotide sequence: TGTGCCAGTACCTACACAGATACGCAGTATTTT.

The genes are TRBV29-1 and TRBJ2-4; 8 nucleotides agree with TRBD1. This CDR3 region has 16 residues. CDR1 is SQVTM, CDR2 ANQGSEA, per germline. V lost 5 bases and J lost 8; bases outside the gene matches: 17. The CDR3 nucleotides are TGCAGCGTTCGTTCCAGGGGGCGACCCCCAAGGGACATTCAGTACTTC. Translating gives CSVRSRGRPPRDIQYF.

The rearrangement links TRBV5-6 to TRBJ2-7; 10 nucleotides line up with TRBD1. The CDR3 sequence is 16 residues long. V was pared by 1 base and J by 3 bases, with 7 bases of the junction left unmatched. Germline assignment: CDR1 SGHDT and CDR2 YYEEEE. CDR3 coding DNA: TGTGCCAGCAGCTTGTGGGACAGGGGACTTCGCTACGAGCAGTACTTC. Its translation is CASSLWDRGLRYEQYF.

J is TRBJ1-1 and V is TRBV2; 11 bases line up with TRBD1. V dropped 5 bases and J dropped 6; count of bases not matched to a gene: 8. Germline V gene data show CDR1 as SNHLY and CDR2 as FYNNEI. The CDR3 is made up of 15 amino acids. The CDR3 nucleotides read TGTGCCAGCAGTAAAGGACAGGGGGCGCGATCTGAAGCTTTCTTT. Translating it yields CASSKGQGARSEAFF.

This clone appeared a single time. The V call is TRBV19, the J call TRBJ1-5; D is possibly TRBD1 (6 bases). CDR3 length equals 15 residues. V lost 2 bases and J 3 bases, leaving 11 bases between the germline ends. CDR1 is LNHDA and CDR2 is SQIVND in the germline V gene (reference sequence). The CDR3 DNA reads TGTGCCAGTAGTATAATTTCAGGGGACAATCAGCCCCAGCATTTT. Translation gives CASSIISGDNQPQHF.

On this clone: This specimen includes other DNA sequences encoding the same CDR3. This rearrangement joins TRBV5-1 to TRBJ2-5; 9 bases are a match to TRBD2. The CDR3 runs to 14 residues. Per germline, CDR1 SGHRS and CDR2 YFSETQ. The trim removed 4 bases at V and 4 bases at J, leaving 5 bases unmatched. In DNA, the CDR3 is TGCGCCAGCAGCCCTGGACTAGCGAGAGAGACCCAGTACTTC. Translation: CASSPGLARETQYF.

The chain combines TRBV7-8 with TRBJ1-4, with D possibly matching TRBD1 (5 bases). Between the trimmed V and J ends, which lost 2 bases and 0 bases, there was a span of 13 bases. There are 17 residues in the CDR3. Germline loops: CDR1 SGHVS, CDR2 FQNEAQ. This chain's CDR3 is CASSLSGRDSTNEKLFF. In DNA form, the CDR3 reads TGTGCCAGCAGCTTATCTGGCAGGGACTCAACTAATGAAAAACTGTTTTTT.

The J gene is TRBJ1-2, the V gene TRBV25-1; D unclear. Trimming left V 3 bases short and J 2 bases short, with 7 bases between. CDR1 is MGHDK and CDR2 is SYGVNS in the germline V gene. CDR3 length: 13 amino acids. Written as DNA, the CDR3 is TGTGCCAGCAGTGAGAGACTCAACTATGGCTACACCTTC. Translating it yields CASSERLNYGYTF.

The CDR3 DNA follows: TGCGCCAGCAGCCCCAGGACAGGGGGCGATGAGCAGTTCTTC. It codes for CASSPRTGGDEQFF. The rearrangement joins TRBV5-1 to TRBJ2-1; 11 nucleotides line up with TRBD1. With 4 bases clipped from V and 8 bases from J, the junction kept 5 bases outside the gene matches. The germline V gene has CDR1 SGHRS and CDR2 YFSETQ. This CDR3 is 14 amino acids long.

The chain employs TRBV5-1 and TRBJ2-7; unclear D gene. This CDR3 has 15 residues. V gave up 2 bases and J gave up 3 bases, with 15 bases separating them. The germline V gene has CDR1 SGHRS and CDR2 YFSETQ. Written as DNA, the CDR3 is TGCGCCAGCAGCTTTGTCGTCGGGCTCAACTACGAGCAGTACTTC. Translating it yields CASSFVVGLNYEQYF.

DNA for the CDR3: TGCGCCAGCAGCCCCCCGGGATCCGAGCAGTACTTC. Encoded protein: CASSPPGSEQYF. The chain is built from TRBV5-1 and TRBJ2-7; the D gene is possibly TRBD2 (5 bases). Germline loops: CDR1 SGHRS, CDR2 YFSETQ. V lost 4 bases and J lost 6, with 11 bases in between. CDR3 length equals 12 residues.

The rearrangement uses TRBV4-2 and TRBJ2-7; tentatively, D is TRBD1 or TRBD2 (5 bases each). The V end was cut by 2 bases, the J end by 9 bases, with 20 bases between. Germline-derived CDR1 and CDR2 are LGHNA and YNFKEQ. CDR3 length: 15 amino acids. CDR3 nucleotide sequence: TGTGCCAGCAGCCAACCCGGGACCCCTCTCCCCCGGCAGTACTTC. Its protein product is CASSQPGTPLPRQYF.

The V gene is TRBV14, the J gene TRBJ2-1, with TRBD2 matching 7 bases. Germline trimming cut 2 bases from V and 0 bases from J; bases unmatched to any gene: 4. The germline V gene has CDR1 SGHDN and CDR2 FVKESK. CDR3 length equals 16 residues. The CDR3 spells CASSQLRGSSYNEQFF. CDR3 sequence (DNA): TGTGCCAGCAGCCAATTGCGCGGGAGCTCCTACAATGAGCAGTTCTTC.

Note on this clone: The same CDR3 also results from other DNA sequences found in this sample. The V and J genes are TRBV10-3 and TRBJ2-7, with TRBD1 identical over 11 bases. This CDR3 is built from 14 residues. V was pared by 6 bases and J by 3 bases, with 4 bases of the junction left unmatched. CDR1 is ENHRY and CDR2 is SYGVKD in the germline V gene. This CDR3 reads CAISEGTGGYEQYF. As DNA, the CDR3 is TGTGCCATCAGCGAGGGGACAGGGGGCTACGAGCAGTACTTC.

The V gene is TRBV30, the J gene TRBJ2-7; no reliable D call. Deletions cut 5 bases from V and 2 bases from J, with 13 bases between. Germline assignment: CDR1 GTSNPN and CDR2 SVGIG (reference sequence). The CDR3 is 13 residues long. The CDR3 DNA reads TGTGCCTGGGGATACCTCCCCACCTACGAGCAGTACTTC. Residues: CAWGYLPTYEQYF.

V is TRBV27 and J is TRBJ2-1; D tentatively reads TRBD1 or TRBD2 (5 bases each). V lost 2 bases, J lost 0 bases, and 17 bases lay in between. Germline V gene lookup returns CDR1 MNHEY and CDR2 SMNVEV (reference sequence). CDR3 length: 18 residues. The CDR3 sequence is CASSLNPIEGISYNEQFF. CDR3 nucleotide sequence: TGTGCCAGCAGTTTAAACCCCATCGAGGGGATCTCCTACAATGAGCAGTTCTTC.

The chain joins TRBV5-1 to TRBJ1-2; D is unclear. Germline values: CDR1 SGHRS, CDR2 YFSETQ. This CDR3 has 15 amino acids. V lost 3 bases to trimming and J lost 3 bases, with 15 bases between them. The CDR3 DNA sequence: TGCGCCAGCAGCTCACGGACCCCGGCGGACTATGGCTACACCTTC. Protein sequence: CASSSRTPADYGYTF.

This rearrangement joins TRBV28 to TRBJ2-7, with D perhaps matching TRBD2 (6 bases). The V end was cut by 0 bases, the J end by 2 bases, with 11 bases between. The CDR3 is 15 amino acids. From germline, CDR1 is MDHEN and CDR2 SYDVKM. The CDR3 loop reads CASSLWAGGPYEQYF. The CDR3 DNA follows: TGTGCCAGCAGTTTATGGGCCGGGGGTCCCTACGAGCAGTACTTC.

The chain recombines TRBV9 with TRBJ2-7; D is perhaps TRBD1 or TRBD2 (5 bases each). Germline CDR1 and CDR2: SGDLS and YYNGEE. The CDR3 has 15 amino acids. Trimming took 0 bases from V and 2 from J, leaving 12 bases between them. CDR3 sequence (DNA): TGTGCCAGCAGCGTAGGATCATGGGACCCCTACGAGCAGTACTTC. This codes for CASSVGSWDPYEQYF.

J is TRBJ2-1 and V is TRBV27; TRBD2 agrees at 12 bases. The V gene's germline CDR1 is MNHEY and CDR2 SMNVEV (reference sequence). The CDR3 is made up of 15 amino acids. Trimming removed 6 bases from V and 5 bases from J; junction bases left unmatched: 5. As DNA, the CDR3 is TGTGCCAGCAGGAAGGGACTAGCGGGCAACAATGAGCAGTTCTTC. It yields the protein CASRKGLAGNNEQFF.

This chain uses TRBV7-9 with TRBJ2-3; D tentatively fits TRBD1 or TRBD2 (5 bases each). Germline CDR1 is SEHNR and CDR2 is FQNEAQ (reference sequence). The V end lost 5 bases, the J end lost 4 bases, and 16 bases lay between the germline ends. The CDR3 is made up of 15 amino acids. Here the CDR3 DNA reads TGTGCCAGCAGCCCGGGGCAGGGTGACGCAGATACGCAGTATTTT. Protein: CASSPGQGDADTQYF. The full variable domain, in which reference TRBV7-9 and TRBJ2-3 provide the parts outside the CDR3, is DTGVSQNPRHKITKRGQNVTFRCDPISEHNRLYWYRQTLGQGPEFLTYFQNEAQLEKSRLLSDRFSAERPKGSFSTLEIQRTEQGDSAMYLCASSPGQGDADTQYFGPGTRLTVL.

The chain uses TRBV5-1 and TRBJ2-3, with D maybe TRBD1 (5 bases). Germline CDR1 is SGHRS and CDR2 is YFSETQ. The V and J ends lost 3 bases and 5 bases respectively, with 16 bases between them. There are 15 residues in the CDR3. The CDR3 is CASSSARGQRDTQYF. DNA for the CDR3: TGCGCCAGCAGCTCGGCTAGGGGTCAAAGAGATACGCAGTATTTT.

This chain uses TRBV19 with TRBJ1-3, with 7 bases matching TRBD1. V gave up 8 bases and J gave up 0 bases; unmatched junction bases: 10. CDR3 length equals 16 residues. Germline CDR1 reads LNHDA; CDR2 reads SQIVND (reference sequence). The CDR3 DNA follows: TGTGCCAGTGGTCGACAGGGCGTCTACTCTGGAAACACCATATATTTT. Translation: CASGRQGVYSGNTIYF.

The chain employs TRBV7-9 and TRBJ2-5; 8 nucleotides line up with TRBD1. J was trimmed by 5 bases and V by 0 bases; bases with no gene match: 8. Per germline, CDR1 SEHNR and CDR2 FQNEAQ (reference sequence). The CDR3 loop spans 16 amino acids. The CDR3 loop reads CASSLAGTGTEETQYF. The DNA of the CDR3 is TGTGCCAGCAGCTTAGCCGGGACAGGTACTGAGGAGACCCAGTACTTC.

V and J are TRBV2 and TRBJ1-2; unclear D gene. Germline CDR1 and CDR2: SNHLY and FYNNEI. This CDR3 contains 13 residues. The ends were cut back, 4 bases at V and 2 bases at J, with 8 bases in the middle. Written as DNA, the CDR3 is TGTGCCAGCAGTGTTGAAATGAACTATGGCTACACCTTC. This translates into CASSVEMNYGYTF.

The V gene is TRBV11-3, the J gene TRBJ2-5; D is undetermined. The CDR3 loop spans 13 amino acids. Trimming took off 5 bases at V and 7 bases at J, with 14 bases between the two ends. Germline CDR1 reads SGHNT; CDR2 reads YENEEA. The CDR3, as DNA: TGTGCCAGCAGCCCCCAAGCCCTGGGGACCCAGTACTTC. It translates to CASSPQALGTQYF.

The chain employs TRBV5-6 and TRBJ2-5; no firm D call. V was cut by 0 bases and J by 3 bases, with 3 bases left in between. There are 12 residues in the CDR3. Germline CDR1 is SGHDT and CDR2 is YYEEEE. This chain's CDR3 is CASSLEKETQYF. The CDR3 DNA reads TGTGCCAGCAGCTTGGAGAAAGAGACCCAGTACTTC.

This chain joins TRBV7-6 and TRBJ2-7; no clear D. The CDR3 runs 12 residues. Deletions cut 5 bases from V and 7 bases from J, with 12 bases between. Germline-derived CDR1 and CDR2 are SGHVS and FNYEAQ. The CDR3 DNA reads as TGTGCCAGCAGCCCACATCCGCTAGAGCAGTACTTC. It translates to CASSPHPLEQYF.